The 3 T cell receptor beta chains in this list originate from one sample, sequenced in a study of T cells in Graves' hyperthyroidism and ophthalmopathy. What was amplified from RNA transcripts were TCR beta CDR3 regions. The study used the HTBI primer set for a first-round RT-PCR of the TCR CDR3. TCRdb processed the multiplex PCR reads anew with MiXCR; each CDR3 protein has one entry. The sample has roughly 600,000 distinct CDR3 sequences, approximately 14% seen once. Material for sequencing was blood. These receptors originate from a woman between 45 and 60 years old with Graves' ophthalmopathy.

This clonotype has ten or more counts. The rearrangement joins TRBV13 to TRBJ2-5; D is undetermined. The CDR3 loop spans 17 amino acids. The germline gives CDR1 PRHDT, CDR2 FYEKMQ (reference sequence). V lost 2 bases and J lost 4, with 20 bases in between. The DNA for the CDR3 is TGTGCCAGCAGCTTAACATACCGGAGAGGTATAAGAGAGACCCAGTACTTC. Its translation: CASSLTYRRGIRETQYF.

This clonotype appeared a few times. This chain joins TRBV29-1 and TRBJ1-1; 9 bases line up with TRBD1. Looked up from germline, CDR1 is SQVTM and CDR2 is ANQGSEA. The CDR3 has 14 amino acids. Trimming cost V 7 bases and J 4 bases; bases outside gene matches: 10. The CDR3, as DNA: TGCAGCGGACACAGGGGGCAGACGGTCACTGAAGCTTTCTTT. Translating it yields CSGHRGQTVTEAFF.

The sample holds a few counts of this clonotype. This chain connects TRBV20-1 to TRBJ2-1; 7 bases align to TRBD2. Trimming cost V 3 bases and J 4 bases; bases outside gene matches: 9. The CDR3 length is 15 residues. Germline V lookup: CDR1 DFQATT, CDR2 SNEGSKA (reference sequence). In nucleotides, the CDR3 is TGCAGTGCTAGGGAGCGAGGCGGGAGTTACAATGAGCAGTTCTTC. As protein: CSARERGGSYNEQFF.